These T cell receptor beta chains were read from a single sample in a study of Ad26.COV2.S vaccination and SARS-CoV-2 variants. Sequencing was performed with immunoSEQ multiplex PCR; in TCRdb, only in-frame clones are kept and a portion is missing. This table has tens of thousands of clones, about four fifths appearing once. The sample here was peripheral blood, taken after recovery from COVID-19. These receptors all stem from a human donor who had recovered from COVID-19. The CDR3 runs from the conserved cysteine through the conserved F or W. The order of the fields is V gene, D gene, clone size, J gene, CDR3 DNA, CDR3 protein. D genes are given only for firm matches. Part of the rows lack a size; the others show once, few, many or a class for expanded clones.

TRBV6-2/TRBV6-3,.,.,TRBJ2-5,TGTGCCAGCAGTATCGGGATGGAGACCCAGTACTTC,CASSIGMETQYF
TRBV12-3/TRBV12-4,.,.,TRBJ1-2,TGTGCCAGCAGTTTAGCGCCCTGGAGGGGCTACACCTTC,CASSLAPWRGYTF
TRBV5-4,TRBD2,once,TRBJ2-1,TGTGCCAGCATTAGTGCGGGAGGGCTTCCTGACGGTGAGCAGTTCTTC,CASISAGGLPDGEQFF
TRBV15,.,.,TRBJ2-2,TGTGCCACCAGCGTAGGGGCGGCGAACACCGGGGAGCTGTTTTTT,CATSVGAANTGELFF
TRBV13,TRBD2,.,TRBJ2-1,TGTGCCAGCAGCTTAATGGGACTAGCGGAACTTTACCCCTACAATGAGCAGTTCTTC,CASSLMGLAELYPYNEQFF
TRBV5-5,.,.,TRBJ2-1,TGTGCCAGCAGCTTGGGAGGGGGGAGCTGGGTTGAGCAGTTCTTC,CASSLGGGSWVEQFF
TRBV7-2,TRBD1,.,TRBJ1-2,TGTGCCAGCAGCTTGACAGGGAGTTCCACTGACGGCACCTTC,CASSLTGSSTDGTF
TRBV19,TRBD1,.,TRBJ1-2,TGTGCCAGTAAAATTCAGGGGACAGAGCTCTATGGCTACACCTTC,CASKIQGTELYGYTF
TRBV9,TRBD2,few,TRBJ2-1,TGTGCCAGCAGCGTTACCCTTCCTAGCGGGAGGGGTGAGCAGTTCTTC,CASSVTLPSGRGEQFF
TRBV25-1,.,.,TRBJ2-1,TGTGCCAGCAGTGATACAGGGCCGTCCTACAATGAGCAGTTCTTC,CASSDTGPSYNEQFF
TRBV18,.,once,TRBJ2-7,TGTGCCAGCTCACCATATGCGGAATCCTACGAGCAGTACTTC,CASSPYAESYEQYF
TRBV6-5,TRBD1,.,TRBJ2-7,TGTGCCAGCAGACTATCAACAGGGGGCTCCGAGCAGTACTTC,CASRLSTGGSEQYF
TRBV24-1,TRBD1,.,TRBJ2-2,TGTGCCACCACCGGGGACAGGGGATCCGGGGAGCTGTTTTTT,CATTGDRGSGELFF
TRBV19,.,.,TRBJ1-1,TGTGCCAGTAGTCCCCGGGGTGGTGGGGTCAGGCTCGACACTGAAGCTTTCTTT,CASSPRGGGVRLDTEAFF
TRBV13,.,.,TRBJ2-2,TGTGCCAGCAGCCAAACAGGTAGACGGTATTCCGGGGAGCTGTTTTTT,CASSQTGRRYSGELFF
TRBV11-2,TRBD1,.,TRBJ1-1,TGTGCCAGCAGCTTCGACAGGGTTAACACTGAAGCTTTCTTT,CASSFDRVNTEAFF
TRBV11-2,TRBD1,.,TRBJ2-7,TGTGCCAGCAGCTCACCGGGACAGGGTGTGTACGAGCAGTACTTC,CASSSPGQGVYEQYF
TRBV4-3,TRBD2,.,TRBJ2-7,TGCGCCAGCAGCCAGGATACTAGCGGGGGGGACGAGCAGTACTTC,CASSQDTSGGDEQYF
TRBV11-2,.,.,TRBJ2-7,TGTGCCAGCAGTGGAACCAGGGGATTGGGGGAGCAGTACTTC,CASSGTRGLGEQYF
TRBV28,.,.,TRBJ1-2,TGTGCCAGCAGTCCCCTTGACGGGCATTCTGGCTACACCTTC,CASSPLDGHSGYTF
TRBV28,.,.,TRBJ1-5,TGTGCCAGCAGCCCGACGGATAGCAATCAGCCCCAGCATTTT,CASSPTDSNQPQHF
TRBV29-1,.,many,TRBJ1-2,TGCAGCGCCTTAGACAGTATTACCGGGTACACCTTC,CSALDSITGYTF
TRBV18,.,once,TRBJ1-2,TGTGCCAGCTCACCAAATGCGGGGAACTATGGCTACACCTTC,CASSPNAGNYGYTF
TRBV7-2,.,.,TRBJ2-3,TGTGCCAGCAGCGCCGTCACAGATACGCAGTATTTT,CASSAVTDTQYF
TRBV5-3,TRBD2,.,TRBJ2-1,TGTGCCAGAAGCTTAGCGGGAGAGGTGTCCTACAATGAGCAGTTCTTC,CARSLAGEVSYNEQFF
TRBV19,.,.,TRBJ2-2,TGTGCCAGTATGGCCAAAACCAACACCGGGGAGCTGTTTTTT,CASMAKTNTGELFF
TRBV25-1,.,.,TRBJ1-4,TGTGCCAGCAGTGAACCCAGGGCTAGGGAAAAACTGTTTTTT,CASSEPRAREKLFF
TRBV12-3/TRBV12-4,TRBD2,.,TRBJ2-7,TGTGCCAGCAGAAAAAGCGGGAGTTACGAGCAGTACTTC,CASRKSGSYEQYF
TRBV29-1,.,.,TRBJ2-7,TGCAGCGTTGAAGACGGGACAACGCACTACGAGCAGTACTTC,CSVEDGTTHYEQYF
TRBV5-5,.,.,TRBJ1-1,TGTGCCAGCAGCTTTTACGGAGCGAACACTGAAGCTTTCTTT,CASSFYGANTEAFF
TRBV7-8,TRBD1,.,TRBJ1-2,TGTGCCAGCAGCTTGAGGACAGGAGGCTACACCTTC,CASSLRTGGYTF
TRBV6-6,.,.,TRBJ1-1,TGTGCCAGCAGTTACGGGACTGAAGCTTTCTTT,CASSYGTEAFF
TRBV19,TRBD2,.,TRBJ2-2,TGTGCCAGTAGACGCCTCGCTAGCGGGAGGGCTAGCGGGGAGCTGTTTTTT,CASRRLASGRASGELFF
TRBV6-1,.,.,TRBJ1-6,TGTGCCAGCACCGGGGGGTGGGGCTCACCCCTCCACTTT,CASTGGWGSPLHF
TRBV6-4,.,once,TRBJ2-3,TGTGCCAGCAGTGAGTGCGGGCCGCGAGATACGCAGTATTTT,CASSECGPRDTQYF
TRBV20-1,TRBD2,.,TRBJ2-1,TGCAGTGCTAGTCGACCCGGGACTAGCGGGGCCTGGGAGCAGTTCTTC,CSASRPGTSGAWEQFF